The 23 T cell receptor beta chains presented below share a single source sample, sequenced in a study of shared T cell receptors in the human thymus. Produced via immunoSEQ multiplex PCR; TCRdb's table is partial and in-frame only. The data show hundreds of thousands of clones, more than 70% seen once. The data were also submitted as part of a second study, on human thymus T cells.

The sequenced sample consisted of thymocytes. These receptors all stem from a boy under three years old with a congenital heart defect.

This clone has just a few counts. The rearrangement joins TRBV5-8 to TRBJ1-2, with 9 bases fitting TRBD1. Trimming took 2 bases from V and 3 from J; bases not matched to a gene: 2. This CDR3 has 14 amino acids. Per the germline V gene, CDR1 is SGHTS and CDR2 is YDEGEE. The CDR3 is CASSLNRGHYGYTF. The DNA of the CDR3 is TGTGCCAGCAGCTTAAACAGGGGGCACTATGGCTACACCTTC.

The chain joins TRBV5-5 to TRBJ1-5, with a tentative D call TRBD1 (5 bases). The CDR3 has 14 residues. Germline V CDR1 and CDR2: SGHKS, YYEKEE (reference sequence). Trimming shortened V by 0 bases and J by 3 bases, and 7 bases separated the two germline ends. CDR3 nucleotide sequence: TGTGCCAGCAGCTTGGTGACAGACAATCAGCCCCAGCATTTT. The encoded protein is CASSLVTDNQPQHF. Variable domain in full (rest from reference TRBV5-5 and TRBJ1-5): DAGVTQSPTHLIKTRGQQVTLRCSPISGHKSVSWYQQVLGQGPQFIFQYYEKEERGRGNFPDRFSARQFPNYSSELNVNALLLGDSALYLCASSLVTDNQPQHFGDGTRLSIL.

The chain has TRBV28 and TRBJ2-3; 8 bases are shared with TRBD1. Germline V gives CDR1 MDHEN, CDR2 SYDVKM. Trimming at V came to 5 bases and at J to 3 bases, leaving 7 bases not matched to a gene. This CDR3 spans 15 amino acids. The CDR3 region is CASSLTGDRTDTQYF. DNA for the CDR3: TGTGCCAGCAGTCTGACAGGGGATCGGACAGATACGCAGTATTTT.

The J gene is TRBJ2-7, the V gene TRBV25-1, with 9 nucleotides matching TRBD1. The germline CDR1 and CDR2 sequences are MGHDK and SYGVNS. After removal of 4 bases from V and 2 bases from J, the junction contained 6 bases not matched to a gene. The CDR3 length is 15 residues. CDR3 coding DNA: TGTGCCAGCAGTGGGGGACAGGGCCCTCCCTACGAGCAGTACTTC. Its protein product is CASSGGQGPPYEQYF.

The CDR3 is CASSPGQTYEQYF. The CDR3 nucleotides read TGTGCCAGCAGCCCTGGACAGACCTACGAGCAGTACTTC. The J gene is TRBJ2-7, the V gene TRBV28; TRBD1 is a possible D gene (6 bases). Between the trimmed V and J ends, which lost 6 bases and 2 bases, there was a span of 11 bases. CDR1 and CDR2 (germline): MDHEN, SYDVKM. The CDR3 runs to 13 residues.

The rearrangement joins TRBV28 to TRBJ1-5; 7 bases match TRBD1. Trimming at V came to 5 bases and at J to 7 bases, leaving 8 bases not matched to a gene. The CDR3 extends over 14 amino acids. Germline lookup yields CDR1 MDHEN and CDR2 SYDVKM. The CDR3 spells CASSSRDSGQPQHF. The CDR3 region has the DNA TGTGCCAGCAGTAGCCGGGACAGCGGGCAGCCCCAGCATTTT.

This clone appeared once. The junction departs from germline at one end; a sequencing error may be responsible. Other DNA sequences of this sample code for an identical CDR3. CDR3 in amino acids: CASSQDSGLSQETQYF. In DNA, the CDR3 is TGCGCCAGCAGTCAAGATAGCGGCCTCAGTCAAGAGACCCAGTACTTC. The chain employs TRBV4-3 and TRBJ2-5; tentative D call: TRBD2 (6 bases). The CDR3 totals 16 residues. Germline loops: CDR1 LGHNA, CDR2 YSLEER.

This chain links TRBV6-5 with TRBJ1-3; D gene ambiguous. Germline V CDR1 and CDR2: MNHEY, SVGAGI. The germline V and J ends were trimmed by 4 bases and 0 bases, with 13 bases remaining between them. This CDR3 is built from 16 residues. The CDR3 spells CASSSFGSLSGNTIYF. CDR3 in DNA: TGTGCCAGCAGTTCATTCGGGAGCCTCTCTGGAAACACCATATATTTT.

The rearrangement joins TRBV7-2 to TRBJ2-5; TRBD2 agrees at 11 bases. This CDR3 has 17 residues. CDR1 SGHTA and CDR2 FQGNSA come from the germline V gene. V shed 1 base and J 3 bases; nucleotides not matched to a gene: 7. The chain's CDR3 is CASSLGVLTSGEETQYF. The CDR3 DNA follows: TGTGCCAGCAGCTTAGGCGTTCTGACTAGCGGGGAAGAGACCCAGTACTTC.

The gene calls are TRBV18 and TRBJ1-1; D call uncertain. Trimming removed 2 bases at V and 0 bases at J, with 10 bases between. CDR3 length: 15 amino acids. Germline CDR1 is KGHSH and CDR2 is LQKENI. CDR3 sequence reads: CASSPTGSMNTEAFF. DNA for the CDR3: TGTGCCAGCTCACCAACCGGTTCCATGAACACTGAAGCTTTCTTT.

V is TRBV25-1 and J is TRBJ2-7, with D perhaps matching TRBD2 (6 bases). Germline V gene sequence: CDR1 MGHDK, CDR2 SYGVNS. This CDR3 has 14 residues. The germline V and J ends were trimmed by 2 bases and 0 bases, with 8 bases remaining between them. The CDR3 region is CASSENGGSYEQYF. Here the CDR3 DNA reads TGTGCCAGCAGTGAAAACGGGGGCTCCTACGAGCAGTACTTC.

The chain employs TRBV4-2 and TRBJ2-7, with D possibly TRBD2 on 5 matching bases. Germline lookup yields CDR1 LGHNA and CDR2 YNFKEQ. The ends were cut back, 2 bases at V and 2 bases at J, with 10 bases in the middle. The CDR3 spans 14 residues. The CDR3 DNA sequence: TGTGCCAGCAGCCAACTTACCGGGACCTACGAGCAGTACTTC. It translates to CASSQLTGTYEQYF.

Details on this clone: One end of the junction is discordant with germline, which a read error may explain. Other nucleotide sequences from this sample produce the same CDR3. The V gene is TRBV5-6, the J gene TRBJ1-6; TRBD1 might be the D (5 bases). CDR3 length equals 16 residues. CDR1 SGHDT and CDR2 YYEEEE come from the germline V gene. The CDR3 here is CASSVYRIPNNSPLHF. DNA for the CDR3: TGTGCCAGCAGCGTGTACAGGATCCCTAATAATTCCCCCCTCCACTTT.

V usage is TRBV4-1 and J usage is TRBJ2-5, with 7 positions matching TRBD2. Germline V CDR1 and CDR2: MGHRA, YSYEKL. The CDR3 is made up of 16 amino acids. The V gene end was trimmed by 5 bases and the J gene end by 0 bases; junction bases not matched to a gene: 9. CDR3 sequence: CASSAQLAGDQETQYF. CDR3 coding DNA: TGCGCCAGCAGCGCGCAGCTGGCGGGGGACCAAGAGACCCAGTACTTC.

The chain has TRBV19 and TRBJ2-7; no clear D gene. The CDR3 is made up of 14 amino acids. Trimming took off 4 bases at V and 0 bases at J, with 10 bases between the two ends. CDR1 is LNHDA and CDR2 is SQIVND in the germline V gene (reference sequence). For the CDR3, the DNA is TGTGCCAGTAGTACGAGTCCCCCCTCCTACGAGCAGTACTTC. This codes for CASSTSPPSYEQYF.

A few counts support this clone. The chain recombines TRBV6-6 with TRBJ2-1, with D possibly being TRBD1 (6 bases). This CDR3 has 14 amino acids. V lost 7 bases, J lost 0 bases, and 10 bases lay in between. The germline CDR1 and CDR2 sequences are MNHNY and SVGAGI (reference sequence). The CDR3 DNA follows: TGTGCCAGCAATAACAGGGACTCCTACAATGAGCAGTTCTTC. Translating gives CASNNRDSYNEQFF.

This chain's CDR3 is CASSLLAGGPPGELFF. DNA of the CDR3: TGTGCCAGCAGTTTGCTAGCGGGAGGGCCCCCCGGGGAGCTGTTTTTT. The chain carries TRBV28 and TRBJ2-2; 12 bases are a match to TRBD2. The CDR3 contains 16 residues. Germline V gives CDR1 MDHEN, CDR2 SYDVKM. The V and J ends lost 3 bases and 6 bases, in that order; junction bases with no gene match: 5.

The chain carries TRBV28 and TRBJ2-7, with no clear D. From germline, CDR1 is MDHEN and CDR2 SYDVKM. The CDR3 spans 12 residues. The V end was cut by 6 bases, the J end by 6 bases, with 12 bases between. CDR3: CASSRRWAEQYF. CDR3 sequence (DNA): TGTGCCAGCAGCCGTAGATGGGCCGAGCAGTACTTC.

The chain has TRBV7-2 and TRBJ1-2, with 8 bases lining up with TRBD1. The trim removed 1 base at V and 4 bases at J, leaving 8 bases unmatched. The CDR3 consists of 16 residues. Germline loops: CDR1 SGHTA, CDR2 FQGNSA. In DNA, the CDR3 is TGTGCCAGCAGCTTAGATACGTCAGGGGGCCCCTATGGCTACACCTTC. It codes for CASSLDTSGGPYGYTF.

The chain couples TRBV7-2 to TRBJ2-3; TRBD2 agrees at 13 bases. CDR1 SGHTA and CDR2 FQGNSA come from the germline V gene. The trim removed 5 bases at V and 2 bases at J, leaving 13 bases unmatched. There are 19 residues in the CDR3. The CDR3 is CASSLRLAGGVHNTDTQYF. In DNA, the CDR3 is TGTGCCAGCAGCCTGAGACTAGCGGGAGGCGTGCACAACACAGATACGCAGTATTTT.

J is TRBJ2-3 and V is TRBV28; 12 positions agree with TRBD2. This CDR3 spans 17 amino acids. The germline V gene has CDR1 MDHEN and CDR2 SYDVKM. J gave up 1 base and V 3 bases, and 5 bases lay outside the gene matches. The CDR3 reads CASSFSLAGGRTDTQYF. DNA for the CDR3: TGTGCCAGCAGTTTCTCCCTAGCGGGAGGGCGCACAGATACGCAGTATTTT.

The chain uses TRBV27 and TRBJ1-5; TRBD1 agrees at 8 bases. Germline loops: CDR1 MNHEY, CDR2 SMNVEV (reference sequence). The CDR3 has 15 residues. The J segment lost 2 bases and the V segment lost 4 bases, leaving 4 bases of the junction unmatched. The CDR3 DNA reads as TGTGCCAGCAGTTCAACGGACAGGGGCAATCAGCCCCAGCATTTT. Its protein is CASSSTDRGNQPQHF.

This chain links TRBV28 with TRBJ1-1; tentatively, D is TRBD1 (5 bases). Trimming shortened V by 2 bases and J by 3 bases, and 13 bases separated the two germline ends. The CDR3 is 15 residues long. The germline gives CDR1 MDHEN, CDR2 SYDVKM. The CDR3 reads CASSLVQGGDTEAFF. The CDR3 DNA reads as TGTGCCAGCAGTTTAGTTCAGGGTGGAGACACTGAAGCTTTCTTT. The whole variable domain, filled in from reference TRBV28 and TRBJ1-1, reads DVKVTQSSRYLVKRTGEKVFLECVQDMDHENMFWYRQDPGLGLRLIYFSYDVKMKEKGDIPEGYSVSREKKERFSLILESASTNQTSMYLCASSLVQGGDTEAFFGQGTRLTVV.